These T cell receptor beta chains were read from a single sample in a study of T cell repertoires in cytomegalovirus infection. TCRdb reanalysed the reads using MiXCR and keeps one entry per CDR3 protein. The sample includes 150,000 to 200,000 distinct CDR3 sequences, approximately 15% of them seen just once. The sequencing input was PBMCs. The origin of the receptors is a human donor in good health (CMV status not recorded). Some clones in this sample may be carry-over from other donors' samples. Both conserved end residues are part of each CDR3. Fields, in order: J gene, clone size, V gene, D gene, CDR3 protein, CDR3 DNA. D genes are given only for firm matches. Rows may omit the clone size; those that give it use once, few, many or a size class.

TRBJ2-3	few	TRBV15	TRBD2	CATSRDPAGALDTQYF	TGTGCCACCAGCAGAGACCCGGCGGGAGCGCTTGATACGCAGTATTTT
TRBJ1-5	few	TRBV27	-	CASSLSRAGQPQHF	TGTGCCAGCAGTTTAAGCCGGGCGGGGCAGCCCCAGCATTTT
TRBJ2-7	few	TRBV15	-	CATSRGNEQYF	TGTGCCACCAGCAGAGGGAACGAGCAGTACTTC
TRBJ2-7	many	TRBV7-9	-	CASSSSSPEQYF	TGTGCCAGCAGTTCTAGTAGCCCCGAGCAGTACTTC
TRBJ2-7	few	TRBV28	TRBD1	CASTSPGQGSYEQYF	TGTGCCAGCACCTCTCCGGGACAGGGATCCTACGAGCAGTACTTC
TRBJ2-7	-	TRBV28	-	CASSLWSHEQYF	TGTGCCAGCAGTTTATGGTCTCACGAGCAGTACTTC
TRBJ2-1	many	TRBV7-3	-	CASSRSRSTYNEQFF	TGTGCCAGCAGCCGAAGTCGGAGTACCTACAATGAGCAGTTCTTC
TRBJ2-1	-	TRBV29-1	TRBD2	CSVEGTSGSRDEQFF	TGCAGCGTTGAAGGGACTAGCGGGAGTAGGGATGAGCAGTTCTTC
TRBJ1-1	many	TRBV12-3/TRBV12-4	-	CASSLRAGTEAFF	TGTGCCAGCAGTTTAAGGGCAGGCACTGAAGCTTTCTTT
TRBJ2-5	-	TRBV25-1	-	CASSDRVSQETQYF	TGTGCCAGCAGTGACAGGGTTAGCCAAGAGACCCAGTACTTC
TRBJ2-2	many	TRBV24-1	-	CATSDHTGRTGELFF	TGTGCCACCAGTGATCACACAGGGAGAACCGGGGAGCTGTTTTTT
TRBJ2-7	few	TRBV29-1	-	CSVVEGTNEQYF	TGCAGCGTTGTGGAGGGGACCAACGAGCAGTACTTC
TRBJ1-5	many	TRBV7-8	-	CASSQGGGRQPQHF	TGTGCCAGCAGCCAGGGCGGGGGCCGTCAGCCCCAGCATTTT
TRBJ1-3	many	TRBV11-2	-	CASSPLNRGNTIYF	TGTGCCAGCAGCCCCCTCAATAGGGGAAACACCATATATTTT
TRBJ2-5	many	TRBV23-1	TRBD2	CASSQSDRASGRASETQYF	TGCGCCAGCAGTCAATCGGACAGAGCTAGCGGGAGGGCCTCTGAGACCCAGTACTTC
TRBJ1-4	-	TRBV5-1	TRBD1	CASSLQGKSNEKLFF	TGCGCCAGCAGCTTACAGGGGAAGAGTAATGAAAAACTGTTTTTT
TRBJ1-1	-	TRBV11-2	-	CASSPLPRGLNTEAFF	TGTGCCAGCAGCCCCCTCCCGAGAGGGTTGAACACTGAAGCTTTCTTT
TRBJ2-1	-	TRBV5-1	TRBD1	CASSFRTGGMNEQFF	TGCGCCAGCAGCTTCCGGACAGGGGGAATGAATGAGCAGTTCTTC
TRBJ2-3	many	TRBV12-3/TRBV12-4	TRBD2	CASSLSTSGTDTQYF	TGTGCCAGCAGTTTATCGACTAGCGGTACAGATACGCAGTATTTT
TRBJ2-5	-	TRBV25-1	-	CASSEYRGVFQETQYF	TGTGCCAGCAGTGAATACAGGGGAGTATTCCAAGAGACCCAGTACTTC
TRBJ2-6	-	TRBV10-3	-	CAISESQGQDVLTF	TGTGCCATCAGTGAGTCACAGGGTCAGGACGTCCTGACTTTC
TRBJ1-1	few	TRBV10-3	-	CAISGGSPGTEAFF	TGTGCCATCTCCGGGGGCTCCCCGGGGACTGAAGCTTTCTTT
TRBJ2-1	-	TRBV30	-	CAWSVGERNNEQFF	TGTGCCTGGAGTGTGGGGGAGCGGAACAATGAGCAGTTCTTC
TRBJ2-1	-	TRBV7-3	-	CASSPFAGQSYNEQFF	TGTGCCAGCAGCCCTTTTGCGGGACAGAGTTACAATGAGCAGTTCTTC
TRBJ1-1	-	TRBV24-1	-	CATSAWAGTEAFF	TGTGCCACCAGTGCATGGGCGGGCACTGAAGCTTTCTTT
TRBJ1-1	many	TRBV29-1	-	CSVEATVLNTEAFF	TGCAGCGTTGAAGCAACAGTTCTGAACACTGAAGCTTTCTTT
TRBJ2-1	many	TRBV24-1	TRBD2	CATSDLTSGRDEQFF	TGTGCCACCAGTGATTTGACTAGCGGGAGAGATGAGCAGTTCTTC
TRBJ2-1	many	TRBV7-3	TRBD2	CASSLTGREGFGSYNEQFF	TGTGCCAGCAGCTTAACGGGGCGGGAGGGTTTTGGCTCCTACAATGAGCAGTTCTTC
TRBJ2-7	-	TRBV29-1	TRBD2	CSVRSSTSGSSYEQYF	TGCAGCGTTCGGTCTTCGACTAGCGGGAGCTCCTACGAGCAGTACTTC
TRBJ2-1	few	TRBV5-4	TRBD2	CASSWVGGADNEQFF	TGTGCCAGCAGCTGGGTCGGGGGGGCAGACAATGAGCAGTTCTTC
TRBJ2-3	-	TRBV10-3	-	CAIRDVSDTQYF	TGTGCCATTAGGGATGTCTCAGATACGCAGTATTTT
TRBJ2-7	-	TRBV20-1	-	CSARGNGAFYEQYF	TGCAGTGCTAGAGGGAACGGGGCCTTCTACGAGCAGTACTTC
TRBJ2-7	-	TRBV20-1	TRBD2	CSAHLQGLAKEEQYF	TGCAGTGCGCATCTCCAAGGACTAGCGAAAGAGGAGCAGTACTTC
TRBJ1-4	many	TRBV7-2	TRBD1	CASSFPGQGAEKLFF	TGTGCCAGCAGCTTTCCGGGACAGGGGGCGGAAAAACTGTTTTTT
TRBJ1-5	few	TRBV19	-	CASSPGVGQHF	TGTGCCAGTAGTCCGGGGGTCGGGCAGCATTTT
TRBJ2-2	-	TRBV28	-	CASSFGGGSGELFF	TGTGCCAGCAGTTTTGGAGGGGGCTCCGGGGAGCTGTTTTTT
TRBJ1-2	-	TRBV29-1	-	CSVELGTHGYTF	TGCAGCGTTGAGTTGGGGACCCATGGCTACACCTTC
TRBJ2-1	-	TRBV20-1	TRBD2	CSASPSGGYNEQFF	TGCAGTGCTAGCCCCAGCGGGGGCTACAATGAGCAGTTCTTC
TRBJ1-1	many	TRBV6-5	-	CASSYSPTRTEAFF	TGTGCCAGCAGTTACTCGCCCACGCGAACTGAAGCTTTCTTT
TRBJ1-1	many	TRBV7-2	-	CASSRRGWTEAFF	TGTGCCAGCAGCCGCAGGGGTTGGACTGAAGCTTTCTTT
TRBJ2-7	-	TRBV29-1	-	CSARDGVNEQYF	TGCAGCGCCAGGGACGGAGTCAACGAGCAGTACTTC
TRBJ2-4	few	TRBV5-1	-	CASSHPGQGPGLAKNIQYF	TGCGCCAGCAGCCACCCGGGGCAGGGCCCAGGGCTAGCCAAAAACATTCAGTACTTC
TRBJ2-7	many	TRBV7-2	-	CASSPQGVEQYF	TGTGCCAGCAGCCCCCAAGGGGTAGAGCAGTACTTC
TRBJ2-3	many	TRBV7-2	TRBD2	CASEVAGRTDTQYF	TGTGCCAGCGAAGTAGCGGGACGCACAGATACGCAGTATTTT
TRBJ1-6	many	TRBV7-9	-	CASRLGGGSPLHF	TGTGCCAGCAGACTTGGGGGCGGTTCACCCCTCCACTTT
TRBJ1-2	-	TRBV28	-	CAIRAAFGYTF	TGTGCCATCCGGGCGGCTTTTGGCTACACCTTC
TRBJ2-2	few	TRBV28	-	CASSFSGQRGGELFF	TGTGCCAGCAGTTTTTCCGGACAGCGGGGCGGGGAGCTGTTTTTT